One T cell receptor (beta chain) is described in this entry. The sample is drawn from a study of blood T cells in healthy people across ages. The CDR3 covers 13 residues. Germline V CDR1 and CDR2: LGHDT, YNNKEL (reference sequence). Trimming stripped 0 bases from V and 6 bases from J, with 8 bases between. A second PCR of 7 to 11 cycles used a sample-barcoded 5' primer and a J-beta primer mix. Using its own MiXCR run on the 5' RACE reads, TCRdb lists one record per CDR3 protein. The sample includes around 1,500,000 distinct CDR3 sequences, 28% of them seen just once. Sequenced material: blood. The TCR originated in a woman between 25 and 40 years old in good health. The chain employs TRBV3-1 and TRBJ2-5; no definite D call. The CDR3 DNA follows: TGTGCCAGCAGCCAAGATTCTCGGAAGACCCAGTACTTC. Its protein is CASSQDSRKTQYF.